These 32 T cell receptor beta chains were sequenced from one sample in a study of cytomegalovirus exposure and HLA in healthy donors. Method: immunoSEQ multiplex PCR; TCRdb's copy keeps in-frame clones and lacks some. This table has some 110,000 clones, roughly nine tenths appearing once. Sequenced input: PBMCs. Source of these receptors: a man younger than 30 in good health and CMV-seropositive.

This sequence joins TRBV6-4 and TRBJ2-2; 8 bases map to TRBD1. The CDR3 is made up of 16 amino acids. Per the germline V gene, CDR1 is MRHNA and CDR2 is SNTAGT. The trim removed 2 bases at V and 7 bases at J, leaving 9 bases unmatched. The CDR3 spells CASSDAMDRARGELFF. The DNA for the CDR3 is TGTGCCAGCAGTGACGCCATGGACAGGGCCCGCGGGGAGCTGTTTTTT.

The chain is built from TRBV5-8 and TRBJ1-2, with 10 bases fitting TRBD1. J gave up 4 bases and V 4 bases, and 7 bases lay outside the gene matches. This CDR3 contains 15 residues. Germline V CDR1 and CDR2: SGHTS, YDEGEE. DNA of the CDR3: TGTGCCAGCAGCCCCCGGACAGGGGGATCCTATGGCTACACCTTC. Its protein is CASSPRTGGSYGYTF.

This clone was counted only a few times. CDR3 DNA: TGTGCCAGCAGCCTACAGGACAACTATGGCTACACCTTC. Translated, it gives CASSLQDNYGYTF. This rearrangement joins TRBV7-9 to TRBJ1-2; TRBD1 is a possible D gene (5 bases). The CDR3 length is 13 residues. Germline V gives CDR1 SEHNR, CDR2 FQNEAQ (reference sequence). Trimming left V 5 bases short and J 2 bases short, with 9 bases between.

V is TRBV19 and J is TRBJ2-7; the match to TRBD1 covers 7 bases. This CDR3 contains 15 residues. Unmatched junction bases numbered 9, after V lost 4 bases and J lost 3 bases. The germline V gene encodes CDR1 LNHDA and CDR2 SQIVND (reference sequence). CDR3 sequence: CASSKTGTASYEQYF. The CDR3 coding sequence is TGTGCCAGTAGTAAAACCGGGACAGCCAGCTACGAGCAGTACTTC.

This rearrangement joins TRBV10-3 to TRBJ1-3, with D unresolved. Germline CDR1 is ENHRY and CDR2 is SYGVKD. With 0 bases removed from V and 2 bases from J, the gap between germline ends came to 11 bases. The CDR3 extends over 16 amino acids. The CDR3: CAISESNSRTGNTIYF. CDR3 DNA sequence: TGTGCCATCAGTGAGTCGAACAGCCGAACTGGAAACACCATATATTTT.

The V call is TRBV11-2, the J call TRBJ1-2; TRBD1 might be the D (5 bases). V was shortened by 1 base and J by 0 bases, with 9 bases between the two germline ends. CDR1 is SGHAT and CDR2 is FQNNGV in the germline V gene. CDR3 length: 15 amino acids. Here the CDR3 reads CASSLGRTTNYGYTF. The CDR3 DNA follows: TGTGCCAGCAGCTTAGGGCGGACAACTAACTATGGCTACACCTTC.

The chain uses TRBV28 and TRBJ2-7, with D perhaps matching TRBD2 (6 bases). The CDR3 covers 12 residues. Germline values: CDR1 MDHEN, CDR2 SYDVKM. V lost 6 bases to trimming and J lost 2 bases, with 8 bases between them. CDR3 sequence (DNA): TGTGCCAGCAGCGGGGGACCCTACGAGCAGTACTTC. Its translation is CASSGGPYEQYF.

CDR3 in DNA: TGTGCCAGCAGCTTTGGGACAGGGGGATACAATGAGCAGTTCTTC. Its translation is CASSFGTGGYNEQFF. The gene calls are TRBV7-2 and TRBJ2-1; 11 positions match TRBD1. The germline gives CDR1 SGHTA, CDR2 FQGNSA. The trim removed 3 bases at V and 4 bases at J, leaving 2 bases unmatched. The CDR3 spans 15 residues.

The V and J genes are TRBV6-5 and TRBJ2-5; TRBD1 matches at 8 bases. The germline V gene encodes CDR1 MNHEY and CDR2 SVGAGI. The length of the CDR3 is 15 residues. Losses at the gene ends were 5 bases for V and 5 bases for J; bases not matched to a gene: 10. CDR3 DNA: TGTGCCAGCAGTCCTAAATGGACAGGGCAGGAGACCCAGTACTTC. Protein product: CASSPKWTGQETQYF.

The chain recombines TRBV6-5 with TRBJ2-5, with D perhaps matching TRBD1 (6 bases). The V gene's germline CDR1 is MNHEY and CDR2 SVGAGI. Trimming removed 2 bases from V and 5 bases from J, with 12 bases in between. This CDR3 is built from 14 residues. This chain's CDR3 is CASSYVGGAETQYF. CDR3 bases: TGTGCCAGCAGTTACGTAGGGGGTGCGGAGACCCAGTACTTC.

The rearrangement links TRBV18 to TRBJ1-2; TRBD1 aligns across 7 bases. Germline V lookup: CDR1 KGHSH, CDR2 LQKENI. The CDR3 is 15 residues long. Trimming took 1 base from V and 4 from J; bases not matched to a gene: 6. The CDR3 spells CASSPRGGGFYGYTF. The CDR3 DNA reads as TGTGCCAGCTCACCACGAGGGGGCGGTTTCTATGGCTACACCTTC. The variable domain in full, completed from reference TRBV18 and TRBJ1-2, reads NAGVMQNPRHLVRRRGQEARLRCSPMKGHSHVYWYRQLPEEGLKFMVYLQKENIIDESGMPKERFSAEFPKEGPSILRIQQVVRGDSAAYFCASSPRGGGFYGYTFGSGTRLTVV.

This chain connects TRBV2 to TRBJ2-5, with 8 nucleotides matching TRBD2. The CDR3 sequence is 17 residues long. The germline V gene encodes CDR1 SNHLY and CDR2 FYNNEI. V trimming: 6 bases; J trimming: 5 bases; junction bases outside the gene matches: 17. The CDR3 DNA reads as TGTGCCAGCAGAATCTGGGGGGACGGGGGGGCTTCCGAGACCCAGTACTTC. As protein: CASRIWGDGGASETQYF.

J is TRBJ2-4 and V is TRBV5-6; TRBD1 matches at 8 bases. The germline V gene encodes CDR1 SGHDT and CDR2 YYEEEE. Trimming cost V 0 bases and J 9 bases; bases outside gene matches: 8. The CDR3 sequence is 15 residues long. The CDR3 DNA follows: TGTGCCAGCAGCTTGGATCGGGGACAGGCGGGCATTCAGTACTTC. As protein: CASSLDRGQAGIQYF. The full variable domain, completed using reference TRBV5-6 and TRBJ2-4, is DAGVTQSPTHLIKTRGQQVTLRCSPKSGHDTVSWYQQALGQGPQFIFQYYEEEERQRGNFPDRFSGHQFPNYSSELNVNALLLGDSALYLCASSLDRGQAGIQYFGAGTRLSVL.

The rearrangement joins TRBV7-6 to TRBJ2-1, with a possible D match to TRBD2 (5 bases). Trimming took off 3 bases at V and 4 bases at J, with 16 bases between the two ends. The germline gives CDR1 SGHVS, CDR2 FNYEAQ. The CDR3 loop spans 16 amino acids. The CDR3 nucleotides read TGTGCCAGCAGCTTGTTCGAGGGTAGGCAATACAATGAGCAGTTCTTC. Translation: CASSLFEGRQYNEQFF.

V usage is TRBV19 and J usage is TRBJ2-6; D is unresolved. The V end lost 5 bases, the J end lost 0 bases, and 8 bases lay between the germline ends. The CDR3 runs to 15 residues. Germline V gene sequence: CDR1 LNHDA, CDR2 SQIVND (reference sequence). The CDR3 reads CASSPQRSGANVLTF. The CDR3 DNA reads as TGTGCCAGTAGTCCTCAGCGCTCTGGGGCCAACGTCCTGACTTTC.

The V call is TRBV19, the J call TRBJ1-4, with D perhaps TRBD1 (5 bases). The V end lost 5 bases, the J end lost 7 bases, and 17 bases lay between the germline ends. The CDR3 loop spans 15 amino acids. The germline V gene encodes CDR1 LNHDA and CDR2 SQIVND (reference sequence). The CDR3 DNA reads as TGTGCCAGTAGTTTCCGGTCTGCGGGGGGTGAAAAACTGTTTTTT. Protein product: CASSFRSAGGEKLFF. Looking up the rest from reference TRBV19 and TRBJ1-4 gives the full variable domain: DGGITQSPKYLFRKEGQNVTLSCEQNLNHDAMYWYRQDPGQGLRLIYYSQIVNDFQKGDIAEGYSVSREKKESFPLTVTSAQKNPTAFYLCASSFRSAGGEKLFFGSGTQLSVL.

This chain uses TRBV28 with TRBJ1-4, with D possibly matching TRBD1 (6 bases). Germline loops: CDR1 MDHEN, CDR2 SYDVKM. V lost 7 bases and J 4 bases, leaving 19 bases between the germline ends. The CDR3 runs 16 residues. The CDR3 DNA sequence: TGTGCCAGCATCTCGTCAGAGGGGGGGATTAATGAAAAACTGTTTTTT. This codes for CASISSEGGINEKLFF.

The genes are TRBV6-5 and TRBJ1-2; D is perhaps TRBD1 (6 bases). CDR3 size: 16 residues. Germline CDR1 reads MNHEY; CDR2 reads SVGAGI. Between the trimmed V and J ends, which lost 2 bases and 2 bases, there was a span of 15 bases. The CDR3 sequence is CASSYQPGHSNYGYTF. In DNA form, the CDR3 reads TGTGCCAGCAGTTACCAACCGGGACATTCCAACTATGGCTACACCTTC.

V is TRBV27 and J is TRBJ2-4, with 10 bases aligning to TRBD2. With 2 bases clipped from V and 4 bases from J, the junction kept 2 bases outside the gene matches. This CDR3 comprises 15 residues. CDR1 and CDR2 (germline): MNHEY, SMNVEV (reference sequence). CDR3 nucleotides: TGTGCCAGCAGTTTAGGACTAGCGGAAAAAAACATTCAGTACTTC. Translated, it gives CASSLGLAEKNIQYF.

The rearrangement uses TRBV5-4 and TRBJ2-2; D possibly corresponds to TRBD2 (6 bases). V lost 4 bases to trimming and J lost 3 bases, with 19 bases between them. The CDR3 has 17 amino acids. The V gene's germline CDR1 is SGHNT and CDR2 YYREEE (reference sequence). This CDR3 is CASSKTFGTEDTGELFF. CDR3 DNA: TGTGCCAGCAGCAAAACGTTTGGGACTGAGGACACCGGGGAGCTGTTTTTT.

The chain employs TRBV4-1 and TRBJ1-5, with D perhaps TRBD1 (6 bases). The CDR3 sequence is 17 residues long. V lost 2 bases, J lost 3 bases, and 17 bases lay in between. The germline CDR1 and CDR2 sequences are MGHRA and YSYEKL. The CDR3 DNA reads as TGCGCCAGCAGCCAACAGGACAGCCGACTGAACAATCAGCCCCAGCATTTT. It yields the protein CASSQQDSRLNNQPQHF.

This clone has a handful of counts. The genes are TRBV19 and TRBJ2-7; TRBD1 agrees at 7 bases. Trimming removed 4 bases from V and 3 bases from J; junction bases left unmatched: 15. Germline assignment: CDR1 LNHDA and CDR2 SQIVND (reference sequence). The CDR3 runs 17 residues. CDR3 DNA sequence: TGTGCCAGTAGTACCAGACAGGGTCGTCGGTCGGGCTACGAGCAGTACTTC. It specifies CASSTRQGRRSGYEQYF.

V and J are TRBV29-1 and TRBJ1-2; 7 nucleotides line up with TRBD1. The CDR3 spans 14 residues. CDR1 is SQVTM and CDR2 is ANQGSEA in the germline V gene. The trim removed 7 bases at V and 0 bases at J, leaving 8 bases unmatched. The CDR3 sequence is CSAGVGQTNYGYTF. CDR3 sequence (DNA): TGCAGCGCCGGGGTGGGACAGACTAACTATGGCTACACCTTC.

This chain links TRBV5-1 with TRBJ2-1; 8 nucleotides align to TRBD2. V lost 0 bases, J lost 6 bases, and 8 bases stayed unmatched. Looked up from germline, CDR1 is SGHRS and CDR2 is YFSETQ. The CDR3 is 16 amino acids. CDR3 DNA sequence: TGCGCCAGCAGCTTGGCCAGTAGCGGGGTCCGCAATGAGCAGTTCTTC. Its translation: CASSLASSGVRNEQFF.

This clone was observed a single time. CDR3 sequence (DNA): TGTGCCAGCAGCCGCCGGGACTCTGAATCGATCGAGCAGTACTTC. The encoded protein is CASSRRDSESIEQYF. The chain carries TRBV6-6 and TRBJ2-7; D might be TRBD2 (6 bases). This CDR3 is built from 15 residues. V was cut by 6 bases and J by 6 bases, with 21 bases left in between. The germline gives CDR1 MNHNY, CDR2 SVGAGI (reference sequence).

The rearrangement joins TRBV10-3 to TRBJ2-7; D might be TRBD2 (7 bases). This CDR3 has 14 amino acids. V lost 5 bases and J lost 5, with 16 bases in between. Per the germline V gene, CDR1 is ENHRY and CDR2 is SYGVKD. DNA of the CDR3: TGTGCCATCAGTAGGGCGGGGGCTGTCGACGAGCAGTACTTC. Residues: CAISRAGAVDEQYF.

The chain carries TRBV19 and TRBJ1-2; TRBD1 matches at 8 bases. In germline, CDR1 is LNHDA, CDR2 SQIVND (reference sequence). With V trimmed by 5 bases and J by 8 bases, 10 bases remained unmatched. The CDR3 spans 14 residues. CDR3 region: CASSPDRASGGYTF. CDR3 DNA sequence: TGTGCCAGTAGTCCGGACAGGGCTTCCGGGGGCTACACCTTC.

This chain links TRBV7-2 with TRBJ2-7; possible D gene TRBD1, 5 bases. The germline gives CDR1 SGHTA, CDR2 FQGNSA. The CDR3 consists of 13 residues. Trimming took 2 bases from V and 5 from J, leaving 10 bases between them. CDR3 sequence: CASSLPGFHEQYF. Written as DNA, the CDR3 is TGTGCCAGCAGCTTACCAGGGTTCCACGAGCAGTACTTC. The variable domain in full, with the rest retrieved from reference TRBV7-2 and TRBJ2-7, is GAGVSQSPSNKVTEKGKDVELRCDPISGHTALYWYRQSLGQGLEFLIYFQGNSAPDKSGLPSDRFSAERTGGSVSTLTIQRTQQEDSAVYLCASSLPGFHEQYFGPGTRLTVT.

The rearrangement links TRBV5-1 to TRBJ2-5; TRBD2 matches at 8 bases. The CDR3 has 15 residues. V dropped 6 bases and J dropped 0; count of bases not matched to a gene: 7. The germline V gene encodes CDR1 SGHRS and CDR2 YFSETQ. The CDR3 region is CASTDGGAYQETQYF. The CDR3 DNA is TGCGCCAGCACTGACGGGGGGGCGTACCAAGAGACCCAGTACTTC.

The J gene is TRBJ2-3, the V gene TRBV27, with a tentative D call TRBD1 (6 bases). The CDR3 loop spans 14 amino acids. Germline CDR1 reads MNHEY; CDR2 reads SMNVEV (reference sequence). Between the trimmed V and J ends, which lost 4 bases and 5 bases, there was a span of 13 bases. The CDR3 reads CASSWLQGGDTQYF. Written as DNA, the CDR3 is TGTGCCAGCAGTTGGTTACAGGGCGGAGATACGCAGTATTTT.

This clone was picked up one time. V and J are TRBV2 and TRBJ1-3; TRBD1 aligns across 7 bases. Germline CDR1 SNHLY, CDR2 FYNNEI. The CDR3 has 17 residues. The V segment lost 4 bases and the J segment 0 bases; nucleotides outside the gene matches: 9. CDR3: CASSGKDRQLSGNTIYF. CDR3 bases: TGTGCCAGCAGTGGGAAGGACAGGCAACTCTCTGGAAACACCATATATTTT.

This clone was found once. This chain's CDR3 is CASNIGLAVNTGELFF. DNA for the CDR3: TGTGCCAGTAATATAGGCCTAGCGGTAAACACCGGGGAGCTGTTTTTT. The gene calls are TRBV5-8 and TRBJ2-2, with 7 bases that match TRBD2. V lost 8 bases to trimming and J lost 2 bases; unmatched junction nucleotides: 12. The CDR3 has 16 residues. Germline CDR1 and CDR2: SGHTS and YDEGEE.